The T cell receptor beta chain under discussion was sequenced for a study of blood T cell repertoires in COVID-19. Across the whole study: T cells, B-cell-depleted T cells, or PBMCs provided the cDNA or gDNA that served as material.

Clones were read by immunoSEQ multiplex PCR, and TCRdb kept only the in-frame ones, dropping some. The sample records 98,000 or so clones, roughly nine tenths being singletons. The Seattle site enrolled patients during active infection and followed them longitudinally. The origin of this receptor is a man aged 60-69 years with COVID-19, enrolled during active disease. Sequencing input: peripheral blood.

The chain's CDR3 is CASRSRASGVSEQFF. CDR3 in DNA: TGTGCCAGCAGAAGCCGGGCTAGCGGAGTCTCTGAGCAGTTCTTC. The chain links TRBV6-5 to TRBJ2-1; 7 positions match TRBD2. Germline V gives CDR1 MNHEY, CDR2 SVGAGI. Losses at the gene ends were 6 bases for V and 9 bases for J; bases not matched to a gene: 14. This CDR3 has 15 amino acids.